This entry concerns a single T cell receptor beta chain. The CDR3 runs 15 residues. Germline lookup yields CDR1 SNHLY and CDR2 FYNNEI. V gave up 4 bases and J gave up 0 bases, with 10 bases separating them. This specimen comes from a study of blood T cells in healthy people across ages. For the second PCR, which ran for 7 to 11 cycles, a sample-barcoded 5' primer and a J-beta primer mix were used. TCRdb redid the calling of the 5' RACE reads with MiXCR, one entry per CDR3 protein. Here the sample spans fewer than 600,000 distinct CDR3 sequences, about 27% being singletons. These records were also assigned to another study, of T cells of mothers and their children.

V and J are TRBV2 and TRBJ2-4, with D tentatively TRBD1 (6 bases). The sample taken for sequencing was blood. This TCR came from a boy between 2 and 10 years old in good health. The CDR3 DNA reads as TGTGCCAGCAGTGTGGACAGTCTAGCCAAAAACATTCAGTACTTC. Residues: CASSVDSLAKNIQYF.